This T cell receptor beta chain is drawn from a study of early T cells in non-severe SARS-CoV-2 infection. V was clipped by 1 base and J by 5 bases, with 8 bases between them. Germline-derived CDR1 and CDR2 are KGHDR and SFDVKD. CDR3 length: 14 residues. Each CDR3 protein is one row after TCRdb ran MiXCR on the 5' RACE reads. The data hold over 90,000 distinct CDR3 sequences, with less than 15% observed a single time. This clonotype was detected many times. The TCR originated in an adult who was a healthcare worker with PCR-confirmed SARS-CoV-2 infection or an uninfected control (not recorded which). Sequenced material: whole blood, taken at baseline. The chain carries TRBV24-1 and TRBJ1-5, with D uncertain. The chain's CDR3 is CATSDFNVYQPQHF. The CDR3 nucleotides read TGTGCCACCAGTGATTTTAATGTGTATCAGCCCCAGCATTTT.